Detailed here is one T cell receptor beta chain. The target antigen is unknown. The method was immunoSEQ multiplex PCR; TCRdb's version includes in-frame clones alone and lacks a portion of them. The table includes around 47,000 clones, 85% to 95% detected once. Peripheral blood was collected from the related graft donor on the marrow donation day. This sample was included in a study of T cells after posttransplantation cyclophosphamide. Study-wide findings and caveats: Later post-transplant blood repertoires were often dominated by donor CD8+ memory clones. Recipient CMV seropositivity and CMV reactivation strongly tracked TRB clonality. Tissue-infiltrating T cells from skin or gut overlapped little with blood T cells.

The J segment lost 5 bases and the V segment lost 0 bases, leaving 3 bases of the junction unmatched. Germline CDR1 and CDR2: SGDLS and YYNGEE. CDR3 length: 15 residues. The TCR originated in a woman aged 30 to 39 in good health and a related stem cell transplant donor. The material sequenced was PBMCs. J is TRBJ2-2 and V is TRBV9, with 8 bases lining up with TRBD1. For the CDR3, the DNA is TGTGCCAGCAGCGTAGGAACAGGGGGGACCGGGGAGCTGTTTTTT. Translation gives CASSVGTGGTGELFF.